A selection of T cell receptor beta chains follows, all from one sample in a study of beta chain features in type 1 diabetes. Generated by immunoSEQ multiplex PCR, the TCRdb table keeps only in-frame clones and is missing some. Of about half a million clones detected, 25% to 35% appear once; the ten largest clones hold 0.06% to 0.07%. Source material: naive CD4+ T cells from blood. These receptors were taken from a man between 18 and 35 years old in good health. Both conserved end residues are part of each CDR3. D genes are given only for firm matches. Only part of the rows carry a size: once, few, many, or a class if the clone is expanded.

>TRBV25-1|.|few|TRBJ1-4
CASSDVGGPSEKLFF
TGTGCCAGCAGTGATGTCGGGGGACCAAGTGAAAAACTGTTTTTT
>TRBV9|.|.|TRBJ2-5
CASSVAGVGQETQYF
TGTGCCAGCAGCGTAGCGGGAGTCGGGCAAGAGACCCAGTACTTC
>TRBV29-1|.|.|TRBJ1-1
CSVESTLPAEAFF
TGCAGCGTTGAGTCCACACTCCCCGCTGAAGCTTTCTTT
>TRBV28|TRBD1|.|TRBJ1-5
CASSMGQGGQPQHF
TGTGCCAGCAGCATGGGACAGGGTGGCCAGCCCCAGCATTTT
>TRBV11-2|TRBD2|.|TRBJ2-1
CASSSPTSGSSIEQFF
TGTGCCAGCAGCTCGCCGACTAGCGGGAGCTCTATTGAGCAGTTCTTC
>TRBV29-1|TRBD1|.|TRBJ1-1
CSSRDRGPNTEAFF
TGCAGCAGCCGGGACAGGGGACCGAACACTGAAGCTTTCTTT
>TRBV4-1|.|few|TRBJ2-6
CASSQGHSGANVLTF
TGCGCCAGCAGCCAAGGGCACTCTGGGGCCAACGTCCTGACTTTC
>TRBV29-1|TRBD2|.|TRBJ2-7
CSVEEGRGGTYEQYF
TGCAGCGTTGAAGAAGGCCGGGGAGGGACCTACGAGCAGTACTTC
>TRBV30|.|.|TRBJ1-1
CAWSVRTYPEAFF
TGTGCCTGGAGTGTACGGACATACCCTGAAGCTTTCTTT
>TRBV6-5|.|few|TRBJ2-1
CASSLRRGNNEQFF
TGTGCCAGCAGTTTAAGACGGGGAAACAATGAGCAGTTCTTC
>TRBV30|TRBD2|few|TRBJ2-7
CAWGLAGVSHEQYF
TGTGCCTGGGGACTAGCGGGAGTCTCCCACGAGCAGTACTTC
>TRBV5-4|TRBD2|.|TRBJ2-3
CASSQVPSGSVGTDTQYF
TGTGCCAGCAGCCAGGTGCCTAGCGGGAGTGTCGGCACAGATACGCAGTATTTT
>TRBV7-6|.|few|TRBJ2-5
CASSLITGQETQYF
TGTGCCAGCAGCTTAATTACAGGGCAAGAGACCCAGTACTTC
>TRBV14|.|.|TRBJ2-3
CASSYVIGGTQYF
TGTGCCAGCAGCTACGTCATAGGAGGGACGCAGTATTTT
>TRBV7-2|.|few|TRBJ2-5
CASSPGRVETQYF
TGTGCCAGCAGCCCCGGCCGGGTAGAGACCCAGTACTTC
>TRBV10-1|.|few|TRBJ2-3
CASRAAGTDTQYF
TGCGCCAGCAGAGCGGCGGGGACAGATACGCAGTATTTT
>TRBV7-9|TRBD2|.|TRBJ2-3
CASSLAPASGYTDTQYF
TGTGCCAGCAGCTTAGCGCCGGCTAGCGGGTACACAGATACGCAGTATTTT
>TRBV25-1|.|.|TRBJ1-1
CASSEGGRNTEAFF
TGTGCCAGCAGTGAAGGGGGCAGGAACACTGAAGCTTTCTTT
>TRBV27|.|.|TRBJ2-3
CASSGLAVPWADTQYF
TGTGCCAGCAGTGGTCTGGCGGTCCCTTGGGCAGATACGCAGTATTTT
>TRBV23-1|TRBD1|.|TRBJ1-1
CASSQNRGNTEAFF
TGCGCCAGCAGTCAGAACAGGGGGAACACTGAAGCTTTCTTT
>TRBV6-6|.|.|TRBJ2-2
CASSSAGELFF
TGTGCCAGCAGTAGTGCCGGGGAGCTGTTTTTT
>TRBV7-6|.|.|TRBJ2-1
CASSRDFASYNEQFF
TGTGCCAGCAGCAGGGACTTCGCCTCCTACAATGAGCAGTTCTTC
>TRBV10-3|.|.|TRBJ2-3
CAISEGPLSTDTQYF
TGTGCCATCAGTGAAGGGCCTTTGAGCACAGATACGCAGTATTTT
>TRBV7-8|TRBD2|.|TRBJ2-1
CASSPRSSGRLVGYNEQFF
TGTGCCAGCAGCCCTCGTTCTAGCGGGAGACTGGTAGGGTACAATGAGCAGTTCTTC
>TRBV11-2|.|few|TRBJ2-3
CASSSYRAGTDTQYF
TGTGCCAGCAGCTCGTACAGGGCTGGCACAGATACGCAGTATTTT
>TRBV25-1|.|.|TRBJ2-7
CASSESGKGKGYEQYF
TGTGCCAGCAGTGAATCGGGGAAGGGAAAAGGGTACGAGCAGTACTTC
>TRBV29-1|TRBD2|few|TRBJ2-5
CSVKGLAGETQYF
TGCAGCGTTAAGGGACTAGCGGGAGAGACCCAGTACTTC
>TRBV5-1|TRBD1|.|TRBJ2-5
CASSRITGDETQYF
TGCGCCAGCAGCCGAATCACAGGGGATGAGACCCAGTACTTC
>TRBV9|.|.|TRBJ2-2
CASSVVLAGQAGELFF
TGTGCCAGCAGCGTAGTATTGGCAGGGCAGGCCGGGGAGCTGTTTTTT
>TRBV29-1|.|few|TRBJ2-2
CSVEEYRRTGELFF
TGCAGCGTTGAAGAATACAGGAGGACCGGGGAGCTGTTTTTT
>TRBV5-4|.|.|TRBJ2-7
CASRFGGGLSYEQYF
TGTGCCAGCAGGTTCGGGGGAGGCCTCTCCTACGAGCAGTACTTC
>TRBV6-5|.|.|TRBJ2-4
CASSYSGGIQYF
TGTGCCAGCAGTTACTCCGGAGGCATTCAGTACTTC
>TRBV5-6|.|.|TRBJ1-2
CASRDWAGANYGYTF
TGTGCCAGCAGGGACTGGGCAGGAGCTAACTATGGCTACACCTTC
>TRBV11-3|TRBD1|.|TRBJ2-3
CASSRRTGADTQYF
TGTGCCAGCAGCCGACGGACAGGGGCAGATACGCAGTATTTT